This T cell receptor beta chain came from a study of cytomegalovirus exposure and HLA in healthy donors. V was trimmed by 5 bases and J by 0 bases, leaving 8 bases between them. Per the germline V gene, CDR1 is MNHEY and CDR2 is SMNVEV (reference sequence). CDR3 size: 13 residues. PCR primers comprised 60 Vbeta and 13 Jbeta primers. This table comes from immunoSEQ multiplex PCR, and its TCRdb copy is limited to in-frame clones, with some not included. The table shows approximately 88,000 clones, with less than 85% occurring only once. Sequencing used PBMCs. This clonotype was sampled from a young man in good health and CMV-seropositive. The rearrangement links TRBV27 to TRBJ2-7, with D tentatively TRBD2 (5 bases). The CDR3 reads CASSRRGSYEQYF. The CDR3 DNA sequence: TGTGCCAGCAGTCGCCGGGGCTCCTACGAGCAGTACTTC.